This passage covers 21 T cell receptor beta chains from one sample sequenced in a study of T-cell reconstitution after alpha-beta-depleted transplantation in children. Using unique molecular identifiers, the investigators prepared the TCRbeta library. A single record per CDR3 protein comes from TCRdb applying MiXCR to the PCR reads. The sample consists of just under 350,000 distinct CDR3 sequences, under 20% of them appearing once. The specimen was PBMCs, mostly from graft donor cells, collected 360 days after TCRalphabeta/CD19-depleted stem cell transplant. The receptor source for this set is a male patient aged 2 to 9 who had a stem cell transplant for acute lymphoblastic leukemia, so the T cells may come from the graft donor.

V is TRBV18 and J is TRBJ2-3; 7 bases map to TRBD1. The CDR3 is 16 amino acids. The germline CDR1 and CDR2 sequences are KGHSH and LQKENI. V shed 1 base, J shed 3 bases, and the junction held 7 bases outside the gene matches. The CDR3, as DNA: TGTGCCAGCTCACCACAAGCCAGACAGGGTACAGATACGCAGTATTTT. Translating it yields CASSPQARQGTDTQYF.

This clonotype was counted many times. The chain uses TRBV29-1 and TRBJ2-5; the D gene is possibly TRBD2 (6 bases). Between the trimmed V and J ends, which lost 6 bases and 4 bases, there was a span of 15 bases. This CDR3 has 13 amino acids. CDR1 and CDR2 (germline): SQVTM, ANQGSEA. The CDR3 region is CSVTSTGRETQYF. CDR3 in DNA: TGCAGCGTGACATCAACCGGGAGAGAGACCCAGTACTTC.

The sample holds one count of this clonotype. The conserved phenylalanine or tryptophan is not found at the CDR3 terminus, so this likely reflects a read error. The limits of the CDR3 on the DNA are not certain, so only TCRdb's listed CDR3 is given. This chain connects TRBV9 to TRBJ1-2. Inclusive of both ends, the CDR3 amounts to 12 amino acids. Germline loops: CDR1 SGDLS, CDR2 YYNGEE. The CDR3 loop is CASSVGVAGLTC.

This clonotype was observed a handful of times. The gene calls are TRBV27 and TRBJ2-3, with a possible D match to TRBD2 (5 bases). CDR1 and CDR2 (germline): MNHEY, SMNVEV (reference sequence). Trimming removed 0 bases at V and 6 bases at J, with 13 bases between. The CDR3 has 15 amino acids. Here the CDR3 DNA reads TGTGCCAGCAGTTTATCGAGGGCCCTGAGGGATACGCAGTATTTT. Translation gives CASSLSRALRDTQYF.

The chain carries TRBV6-1 and TRBJ2-7, with 7 bases lining up with TRBD2. With 6 bases clipped from V and 3 bases from J, the junction kept 8 bases outside the gene matches. The CDR3 runs to 14 residues. Germline V lookup: CDR1 MNHNS, CDR2 SASEGT. This CDR3 reads CASRGGRDLYEQYF. The CDR3 coding sequence is TGTGCCAGCAGAGGAGGGAGGGACCTCTACGAGCAGTACTTC.

This clonotype occurred many times. This chain uses TRBV9 with TRBJ1-6; D possibly corresponds to TRBD1 (5 bases). This CDR3 region has 15 residues. The germline V gene encodes CDR1 SGDLS and CDR2 YYNGEE. The V and J ends lost 2 bases and 7 bases respectively, with 13 bases between them. The CDR3 loop is CASSVRGAQNSPLHF. The CDR3 DNA is TGTGCCAGCAGCGTGAGGGGAGCTCAGAATTCACCCCTCCACTTT.

This clonotype came up many times. The DNA for the CDR3 is TGTGCCAGCAGTCTCAACCTGGGAGGGTGGAATGAGCAGTTCTTC. It translates to CASSLNLGGWNEQFF. The chain couples TRBV12-3 or TRBV12-4 to TRBJ2-1; TRBD2 matches 7 bases. The CDR3 consists of 15 residues. V lost 5 bases, J lost 7 bases, and 11 bases stayed unmatched.

This clonotype appeared many times. CDR3 loop: CASSSSGRVETQYF. CDR3 coding DNA: TGTGCCAGCAGTTCCAGCGGGAGGGTAGAGACCCAGTACTTC. The J gene is TRBJ2-5, the V gene TRBV12-3 or TRBV12-4, with TRBD2 identical over 10 bases. With 4 bases clipped from V and 4 bases from J, the junction kept 3 bases outside the gene matches. The CDR3 is made up of 14 amino acids.

This chain joins TRBV4-3 and TRBJ2-2; TRBD2 matches at 7 bases. The CDR3 spans 16 residues. The J segment lost 5 bases and the V segment lost 0 bases, leaving 6 bases of the junction unmatched. Germline values: CDR1 LGHNA, CDR2 YSLEER. The CDR3 sequence: CASSQEASGATGELFF. Written as DNA, the CDR3 is TGCGCCAGCAGCCAAGAGGCTAGCGGAGCTACCGGGGAGCTGTTTTTT.

This clonotype has just a few counts. The gene calls are TRBV28 and TRBJ1-1, with 8 bases matching TRBD1. CDR1 is MDHEN and CDR2 is SYDVKM in the germline V gene. V shed 6 bases and J 7 bases; nucleotides not matched to a gene: 19. The CDR3 is made up of 17 amino acids. The CDR3 is CASSRIGTGLRRGEAFF. The DNA for the CDR3 is TGTGCCAGCAGCCGGATTGGGACAGGCCTTAGGAGAGGTGAAGCTTTCTTT.

This clonotype was counted only a few times. V gene TRBV7-6 combines with J gene TRBJ1-6; 10 bases fit TRBD1. The CDR3 is 14 residues long. The germline gives CDR1 SGHVS, CDR2 FNYEAQ. With V trimmed by 9 bases and J by 10 bases, 9 bases remained unmatched. The CDR3 DNA follows: TGTGCCAGTCGACAGGGGGCTACGGCCTCACCCCTCCACTTT. The encoded protein is CASRQGATASPLHF.

V is TRBV15 and J is TRBJ2-4; D uncertain. V was shortened by 1 base and J by 0 bases, with 7 bases between the two germline ends. There are 15 residues in the CDR3. The germline CDR1 and CDR2 sequences are LNHNV and YYDKDF (reference sequence). CDR3 sequence: CATSRAGEAKNIQYF. CDR3 DNA: TGTGCCACCAGCAGAGCGGGCGAAGCCAAAAACATTCAGTACTTC.

This clonotype was detected only a few times. This chain connects TRBV7-8 to TRBJ2-7, with D perhaps TRBD1 (6 bases). Per the germline V gene, CDR1 is SGHVS and CDR2 is FQNEAQ. The CDR3 totals 14 residues. Trimming pared 3 bases from V and 1 base from J, leaving 10 bases between. CDR3 sequence reads: CASSFEGVSYEQYF. The CDR3 DNA is TGTGCCAGCAGCTTTGAGGGGGTTTCCTACGAGCAGTACTTC. Supplemented by reference TRBV7-8 and TRBJ2-7, the full variable domain reads GAGVSQSPRYKVAKRGQDVALRCDPISGHVSLFWYQQALGQGPEFLTYFQNEAQLDKSGLPSDRFFAERPEGSVSTLKIQRTQQEDSAVYLCASSFEGVSYEQYFGPGTRLTVT.

This clonotype turned up a few times. The chain joins TRBV5-1 to TRBJ2-1; 8 positions agree with TRBD2. The V gene end was trimmed by 7 bases and the J gene end by 9 bases; junction bases not matched to a gene: 9. Germline CDR1 SGHRS, CDR2 YFSETQ. The CDR3 totals 13 residues. The CDR3 loop is CASELGRAGEQFF. DNA of the CDR3: TGCGCCAGCGAACTCGGGAGGGCCGGTGAGCAGTTCTTC.

The sample holds many counts of this clonotype. This chain joins TRBV4-3 and TRBJ2-2; 9 nucleotides align to TRBD2. The CDR3 extends over 17 amino acids. CDR1 and CDR2 (germline): LGHNA, YSLEER. Losses at the gene ends were 2 bases for V and 7 bases for J; bases not matched to a gene: 11. CDR3 region: CASSQRVRLAGFGELFF. In DNA form, the CDR3 reads TGCGCCAGCAGCCAACGGGTTAGGCTAGCGGGATTCGGGGAGCTGTTTTTT.

This clonotype was picked up a small number of times. The CDR3, as DNA: TGCGCCAGCAGCCAAGAATTCCCCCTAGATGGCCGCTACGAGCAGTACTTC. Its translation: CASSQEFPLDGRYEQYF. The V call is TRBV4-1, the J call TRBJ2-7; D is unclear. CDR1 and CDR2 from the germline V gene are MGHRA and YSYEKL. V lost 0 bases, J lost 3 bases, and 18 bases lay in between. The CDR3 sequence is 17 residues long.

There are many counts of this clonotype. The chain couples TRBV6-6 to TRBJ2-1; no clear D. Trimming pared 6 bases from V and 13 bases from J, leaving 19 bases between. CDR3 size: 13 residues. Germline V lookup: CDR1 MNHNY, CDR2 SVGAGI (reference sequence). CDR3 residues: CASSMGPRWRQFF. The DNA of the CDR3 is TGTGCCAGCAGCATGGGCCCGAGATGGCGCCAGTTCTTC.

The chain uses TRBV7-2 and TRBJ2-7; maybe TRBD1 (6 bases). V was shortened by 2 bases and J by 3 bases, with 20 bases between the two germline ends. The CDR3 is 17 residues long. Per the germline V gene, CDR1 is SGHTA and CDR2 is FQGNSA. The CDR3 protein is CASSLQRRDNEIYEQYF. CDR3 in DNA: TGTGCCAGCAGCTTACAACGCCGGGACAATGAAATCTACGAGCAGTACTTC.

This clonotype has a handful of counts. The genes are TRBV19 and TRBJ2-1; 9 bases agree with TRBD2. Unmatched junction bases numbered 14, after V lost 10 bases and J lost 10 bases. Germline values: CDR1 LNHDA, CDR2 SQIVND (reference sequence). The CDR3 length is 14 residues. The CDR3 DNA reads TGTGCCACGATCACTAGCGGGCCGCCTCAAGAGCAGTTCTTC. Translated: CATITSGPPQEQFF.

This clonotype was detected only a few times. The rearrangement uses TRBV20-1 and TRBJ2-7, with 13 positions matching TRBD2. CDR1 is DFQATT and CDR2 is SNEGSKA in the germline V gene (reference sequence). V dropped 1 base and J dropped 6; count of bases not matched to a gene: 9. The CDR3 runs 16 residues. The CDR3 DNA reads TGCAGTGCTAGAGCCCTGACTAGCGGGAGGCTCTCCGAGCAGTACTTC. This translates into CSARALTSGRLSEQYF.

This clonotype was found a few times. The CDR3 loop is CASSPRGTGLNEQFF. CDR3 nucleotides: TGTGCCAGCAGTCCCCGGGGGACAGGGCTCAATGAGCAGTTCTTC. The V and J genes are TRBV6-1 and TRBJ2-1; 9 bases fit TRBD1. V gave up 5 bases and J gave up 6 bases; unmatched junction bases: 8. Germline values: CDR1 MNHNS, CDR2 SASEGT. The CDR3 contains 15 residues.